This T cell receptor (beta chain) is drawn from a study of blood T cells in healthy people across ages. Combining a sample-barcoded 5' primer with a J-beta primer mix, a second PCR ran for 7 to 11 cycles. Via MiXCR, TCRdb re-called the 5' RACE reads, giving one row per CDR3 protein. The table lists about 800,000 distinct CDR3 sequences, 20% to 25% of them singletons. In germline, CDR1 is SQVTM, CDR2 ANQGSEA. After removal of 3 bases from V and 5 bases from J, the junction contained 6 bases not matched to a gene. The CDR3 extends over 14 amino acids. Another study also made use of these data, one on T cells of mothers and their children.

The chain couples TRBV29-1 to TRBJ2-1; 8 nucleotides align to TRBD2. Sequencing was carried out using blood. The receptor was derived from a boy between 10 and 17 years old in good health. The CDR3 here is CSVDETSANNEQFF. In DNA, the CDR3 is TGCAGCGTTGATGAGACTAGCGCCAACAATGAGCAGTTCTTC.